This TCR beta chain was identified in a study of T-cell reconstitution after alpha-beta-depleted transplantation in children. The CDR3 sequence is 13 residues long. The V end lost 3 bases, the J end lost 6 bases, and 11 bases lay between the germline ends. Looked up from germline, CDR1 is MNHEY and CDR2 is SMNVEV (reference sequence). The sample holds many counts of this clonotype. Construction of the TCRbeta library involved unique molecular identifiers. MiXCR was run by TCRdb on the PCR reads, yielding one entry per CDR3 protein. The sample includes about 27,000 distinct CDR3 sequences, roughly 19% seen only once; the top ten take around 36%.

J is TRBJ1-2 and V is TRBV27; no firm D call. The starting material was PBMCs, mostly from graft donor cells, obtained 60 days after TCRalphabeta/CD19-depleted stem cell transplant. The sequence was collected from a male patient aged 2 to 9 who had a stem cell transplant for acute lymphoblastic leukemia, so the T cells may come from the graft donor. The CDR3 region is CASSFEPQNGYTF. DNA for the CDR3: TGTGCCAGCAGTTTTGAACCCCAAAATGGCTACACCTTC.